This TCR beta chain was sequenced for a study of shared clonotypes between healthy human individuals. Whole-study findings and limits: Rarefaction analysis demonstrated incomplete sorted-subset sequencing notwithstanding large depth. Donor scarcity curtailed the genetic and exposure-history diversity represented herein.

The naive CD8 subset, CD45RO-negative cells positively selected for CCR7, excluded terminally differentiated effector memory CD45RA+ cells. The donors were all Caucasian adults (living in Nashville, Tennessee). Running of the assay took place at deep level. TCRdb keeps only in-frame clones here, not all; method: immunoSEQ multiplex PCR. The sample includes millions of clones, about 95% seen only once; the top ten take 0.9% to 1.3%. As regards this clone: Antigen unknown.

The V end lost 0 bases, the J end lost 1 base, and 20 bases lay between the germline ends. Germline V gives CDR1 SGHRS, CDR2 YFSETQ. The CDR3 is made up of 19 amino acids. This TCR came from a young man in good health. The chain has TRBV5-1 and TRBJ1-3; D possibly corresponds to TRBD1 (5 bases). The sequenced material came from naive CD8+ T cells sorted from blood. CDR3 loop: CASSLEVGPSEGSGNTIYF. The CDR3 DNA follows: TGCGCCAGCAGCTTGGAGGTGGGACCCTCGGAAGGTTCTGGAAACACCATATATTTT.